This T cell receptor (beta chain) is drawn from a study of cytomegalovirus exposure and HLA in healthy donors (dated by TCRdb to about 2017). Study-wide context: An earlier analysis of about 530 of the donors reported about 260 Gb of sequence data and 117 million unique TCR beta sequences obtained from about 170 million T cells. Roughly 300 gigabases of sequencing data and around 87 million unique TCR sequences were included in an early release covering several hundred HLA-typed donors. Of the 300 to 500 genotyped donors, 75% to 85% were placed in the genetic ancestry cluster associated with self-reported Caucasian donors. The study aimed to test whether cataloging public T cell receptors could reveal signatures of past pathogen exposure. The study used immunosequencing to profile the T cell repertoires of 600 to 850 subjects and linked those repertoires to cytomegalovirus serostatus. In addition to the first cohort of several hundred subjects, a separate validation cohort of 120 different subjects was used. High-throughput TCR immunosequencing, statistical association of individual TCRs with disease status, and machine learning were combined to predict cytomegalovirus infection status. To study patterns of TCR occurrence, a later analysis re-analyzed previously published TCR beta repertoires from around 660 donors and added high-resolution HLA genotyping. The later analysis used no new phenotypic data to find candidate immune exposures, relying instead on TCR beta sequences and their occurrence across donors. In an earlier analysis of 500 to 650 of the donors, high-throughput TCR beta sequencing was used to judge whether each TCR beta V gene segment behaved as functional or pseudogenic. Donor age, sex, ethnicity and CMV serostatus were compiled together with the repertoire data. A later genetic analysis took genome-wide SNP genotypes for about three fifths of the 666 donors and used that subset as a discovery cohort. All discovery cohort repertoires had been generated using a single sequencing platform. Both class I and class II loci were covered by HLA typing, at four-digit resolution. Typing coverage varied by locus: roughly 620-640 donors for A, B, C, DRB1 and DQB1; roughly 560 for DQA1; 606 for DPA1; 450 to 480 for DPB1. Four to six DR-DQ haplotypes were handled as single units for association and clustering, since linkage in the cohort was strong. On average, about 200,000 unique TCR beta nucleotide sequences were sequenced per donor among more than 350 genotyped donors of the cohort, with 15% to 20% of those sequences being non-productive.

Library method: the immunoSEQ multiplex PCR assay. For the multiplex PCR, a mixture combining 60 forward primers for TCR Vbeta segments and 13 reverse primers for TCR Jbeta segments was used. Amplification of the CDR3 region of rearranged TCR beta genes was performed with a multiplex PCR assay on genomic DNA. On the Illumina HiSeq System, the amplified TCR beta libraries were sequenced as 87-base-pair reads. The study's processing was this. A later analysis tallied around 87 million unique TCR beta chains across the approximately 670 repertoires, and around 9.9 million of those chains were shared by two or more donors. To remove PCR and sequencing errors, raw reads were error-corrected and collapsed into unique sequences using a nearest-neighbor algorithm that merged closely related sequences. To assign V, D and J gene segments, CDR3 sequences were aligned to IMGT reference sequences. Each retained sequence needed at least a six-nucleotide match to both a V gene segment and a J gene segment. Rearrangements were classified as productive when the CDR3 lacked stop codons and remained in frame with V and J, and all other rearrangements were classified as non-productive. Following IMGT convention, CDR3 was defined as the stretch from the second conserved V-encoded cysteine to the conserved J-encoded phenylalanine. The earlier analysis of about 620 of the donors excluded sequences that lacked an unambiguous match to a single V gene segment. In an earlier analysis of approximately 550 of the donors, V segments were called functional above 56.7% productive rearrangements and were called segregating when the between-donor standard deviation exceeded 5%. A statistical classification framework was built to diagnose cytomegalovirus status from the catalog of TCR beta chain sequences. In a later analysis, V and J genes were assigned by comparing TCR nucleotide sequences against IMGT/GENE-DB human TR gene sequences. In a later analysis, CDR3 sequences and most-parsimonious VDJ recombination scenarios were assigned using the TCRdist pipeline. In a later analysis, every TCR beta chain was defined by the combination of its CDR3 amino acid sequence and its V-gene family, and reads without a unique V-gene family were dropped. A later analysis removed 500 to 600 highly shared, low-generation-probability nucleotide sequences to deal with suspected cross-contamination and a sequencing artifact. A later analysis calculated a clonal expansion index for each public chain from normalized within-repertoire ranks of inferred template counts. Generation probabilities in a later analysis came from a VDJ recombination model fitted to out-of-frame rearrangements, and those results were checked against IGoR. A later analysis scored TCR-TCR, TCR-HLA and TCR-CMV co-occurrence with hypergeometric tests, applying a repertoire-size bias correction to TCR pairs. To estimate false discovery rates, a later analysis permuted the HLA or CMV assignments 20 times. In a later analysis, co-occurring TCRs were grouped using DBSCAN, with TCRdist sequence similarity added in when clustering inside HLA-allele-positive subsets. For co-occurrence clustering, repertoires with fewer than 30,000 or more than 120,000 public chains were excluded, along with about five repertoires with anomalous nucleotide sharing. TCRdb re-hosts the immuneACCESS table, in-frame sequences only. Its copies lack some clones; in the studies checked, an unresolved V gene accounts for under half of them, and the cause for the rest is not known. That table is the source of V, J and clone size, and D and trimming were worked out from the DNA. The sample records approximately 120,000 clones, under 80% of which are singletons. The top ten clones comprise around 14% of the sample.

General study outcomes and caveats: The 87-base-pair reads could not distinguish some IMGT-functional V segments, including TRBV6-2 and TRBV6-3, so those segments were excluded. According to the authors, the approach could potentially be generalized to other disease states and immunological phenotypes. A later analysis reported that several top co-occurrence clusters appeared linked to parvovirus B19, influenza, CMV and Epstein-Barr virus. HLA typing was unavailable for some donors at each locus, so association tests used only the typed subset. Roughly uniform sequencing depth across donors was assumed in presence/absence analyses, although this assumption may not hold. A later analysis found that TCR association rates varied across HLA loci, with DRB1 alleles showing the most associated TCRs and HLA-C alleles the fewest. A later analysis found that HLA-associated TCR beta chains were more clonally expanded and had lower generation probabilities than equally common non-associated chains. Because counts were too low, more than 15 rarely observed V segments, including chromosome 9 orphons, were left out of the earlier analysis of 587 of the donors. A further reported finding was that TCR beta sequences accurately predicted the HLA-A and HLA-B alleles for most subjects in the first cohort. V-gene and J-gene trimming of TCR beta chains was associated with a missense DCLRE1C variant in a later genetic analysis, and the association was replicated in an independent cohort. In both the original and validation cohorts, the classifier was reported to diagnose cytomegalovirus status with high specificity and sensitivity. Assigning TCR associations to individual alleles was difficult when HLA alleles, especially DR and DQ, strongly co-occurred. The study gave a list of about 150 TCR beta chains associated with cytomegalovirus. In a later genetic analysis, fewer N-insertions in productive TCRs were reported among donors in an Asian-associated ancestry cluster than the roughly 640-donor mean. Specific HLA alleles were associated with roughly 17,000 TCR beta sequences at a false discovery rate of 0.05 in a later analysis. Most TCR sequences were observed very rarely across donors, whereas some public TCRs were present in many individuals. A few of the identified cytomegalovirus-associated TCR beta chains were confirmed in vitro to be specific for cytomegalovirus antigens. For the cohort, immune exposure information was limited to CMV serostatus. Linkage disequilibrium might explain the correlated functional status among segregating V segments, but an unknown experimental factor could not be excluded. According to a later analysis, most CMV-associated TCR beta chains appeared to be HLA-restricted, and the HLA associations seemed to be driven largely by CMV exposure. The sequencing pipeline was judged likely to have produced a cluster of highly shared sequence variants as a technical artifact. An earlier analysis of approximately 540 of the donors showed that most TCR beta V segments appeared in productive rearrangements either about 87% or about 30% of the time, which broadly matched IMGT annotations. This cohort had only TCR beta chains sequenced, and the lack of alpha or paired-chain data limited which features could be detected.

The cohort consisted of 600 or so healthy bone marrow donors. At the time of sampling, all cohort members were nominally healthy, though unrecorded immune exposures were likely present. The donor was CMV seropositive and was included in the group of 300 or so seropositive cohort members. Each donor provided a peripheral blood sample, and peripheral blood mononuclear cells were used for TCR beta sequencing. The Qiagen DNeasy Blood Extraction Kit was used to extract genomic DNA from the blood cell samples. This clone was detected once. Which antigen it targets is not known. Base quality data are lacking; no much larger clone is found one base away. CDR1 and CDR2, looked up from the germline V gene, are SGHRS and YFSETQ. Its CDR3 holds 15 amino acids, cysteine through phenylalanine. Only CDR3 DNA remains: 45 bases, in frame from the first base. The junction carries 14 bases between V and J, which are trimmed by 0 bases and 5 bases respectively.

The chain joins TRBV5-1 to TRBJ1-2, and possibly TRBD1, on 5 matching bases. The clonotype originates from a woman aged 60 to 75 in good health and CMV-seropositive. Material: PBMCs. CDR3 sequence: CASSLALGGPYGYTF. The nucleotides read TGCGCCAGCAGCTTGGCCCTGGGGGGTCCTTATGGCTACACCTTC.